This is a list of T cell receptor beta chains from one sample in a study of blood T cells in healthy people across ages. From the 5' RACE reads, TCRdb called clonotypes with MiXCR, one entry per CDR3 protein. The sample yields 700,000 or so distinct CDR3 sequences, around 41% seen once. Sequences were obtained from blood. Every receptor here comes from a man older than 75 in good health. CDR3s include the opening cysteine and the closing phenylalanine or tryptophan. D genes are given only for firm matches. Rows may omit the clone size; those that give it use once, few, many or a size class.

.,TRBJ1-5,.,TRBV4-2,CASSQGENQPQHF,TGTGCCAGCAGCCAAGGGGAAAATCAGCCCCAGCATTTT
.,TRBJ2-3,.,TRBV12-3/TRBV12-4,CASRPTTDTQYF,TGTGCCAGCAGACCCACAACAGATACGCAGTATTTT
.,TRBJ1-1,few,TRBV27,CASSPTQGTEAFF,TGTGCCAGCAGTCCAACACAGGGCACTGAAGCTTTCTTT
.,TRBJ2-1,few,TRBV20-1,CSMVGVRDEQFF,TGCAGTATGGTGGGGGTGAGGGATGAGCAGTTCTTC
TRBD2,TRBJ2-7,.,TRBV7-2,CASSLSGGTPGEQYF,TGTGCCAGCAGCCTAAGCGGGGGCACCCCGGGCGAGCAGTACTTC
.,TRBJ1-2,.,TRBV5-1,CASSLDLGDYGYTF,TGCGCCAGCAGCTTGGATCTAGGGGACTATGGCTACACCTTC
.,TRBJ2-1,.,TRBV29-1,CSVGQAQETQFF,TGCAGCGTTGGGCAGGCTCAAGAGACCCAGTTCTTC
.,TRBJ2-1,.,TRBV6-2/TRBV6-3,CASRIQETQFF,TGTGCCAGCAGGATCCAAGAGACCCAGTTCTTC
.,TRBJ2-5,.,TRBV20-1,CSARDGRAGTQYF,TGCAGTGCTAGAGATGGCCGGGCAGGGACCCAGTACTTC
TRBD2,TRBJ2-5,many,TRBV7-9,CASSLLAGSQETQYF,TGTGCCAGCAGCTTGTTAGCGGGGAGTCAAGAGACCCAGTACTTC
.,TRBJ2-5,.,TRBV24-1,CATSDFGGANYNEQYF,TGTGCCACCAGTGATTTTGGCGGGGCGAACTATAATGAGCAGTACTTC
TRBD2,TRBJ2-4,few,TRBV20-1,CSAPPLAGNIQYF,TGCAGTGCCCCCCCCCTAGCGGGAAACATTCAGTACTTC
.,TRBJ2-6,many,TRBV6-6,CASSNSNVLTF,TGTGCCAGCAGTAACTCCAACGTCCTGACTTTC
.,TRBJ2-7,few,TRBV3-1,CASSLTSTGEQYF,TGTGCCAGCAGCCTGACTAGTACGGGTGAGCAGTACTTC
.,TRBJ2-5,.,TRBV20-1,CSARDETQYF,TGCAGTGCTAGAGATGAGACCCAGTACTTC
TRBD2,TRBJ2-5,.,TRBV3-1,CASSQRLAVGEETQYF,TGTGCCAGCAGCCAACGACTAGCGGTTGGGGAAGAGACCCAGTACTTC
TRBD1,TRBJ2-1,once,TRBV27,CASSSRTGDRVEQFF,TGTGCCAGCAGTTCAAGGACAGGGGATCGTGTTGAGCAGTTCTTC
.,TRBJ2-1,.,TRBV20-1,CSARQGFDETQFF,TGCAGTGCTAGACAGGGGTTCGATGAGACCCAGTTCTTC
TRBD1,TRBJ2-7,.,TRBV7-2,CASSFGTGGEQYF,TGTGCCAGCAGCTTCGGGACAGGGGGCGAGCAGTACTTC
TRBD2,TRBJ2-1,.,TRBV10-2,CASSDFRLAGGTYNEQFF,TGCGCCAGCAGTGATTTCCGACTAGCGGGAGGAACGTACAATGAGCAGTTCTTC
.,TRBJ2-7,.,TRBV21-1,CASRSVDRGRSYEQYF,TGTGCCAGCAGAAGCGTTGACAGGGGGCGATCCTACGAGCAGTACTTC
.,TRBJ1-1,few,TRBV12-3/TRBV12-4,CASSSQRQVNTEAFF,TGTGCCAGCAGTTCCCAGAGACAGGTGAACACTGAAGCTTTCTTT
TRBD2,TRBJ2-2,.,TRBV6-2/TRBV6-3,CASNNGRGSTGELFF,TGTGCCAGCAACAACGGGAGGGGAAGCACCGGGGAGCTGTTTTTT
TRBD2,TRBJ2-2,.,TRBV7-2,CASSPGLTPTGELFF,TGTGCCAGCAGCCCGGGACTAACGCCCACGGGGGAGCTGTTTTTT
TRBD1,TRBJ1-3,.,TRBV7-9,CASSPRTLIRDRSNTIYF,TGTGCCAGCAGCCCCCGAACACTGATCCGGGACAGAAGTAACACCATATATTTT
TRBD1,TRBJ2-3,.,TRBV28,CANSGGPHRYAVF,TGTGCCAACTCAGGGGGACCGCACAGATACGCAGTATTT
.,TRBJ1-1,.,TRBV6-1,CASSNERGGTEAFF,TGTGCCAGCAGTAATGAGCGTGGGGGCACTGAAGCTTTCTTT
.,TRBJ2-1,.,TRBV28,CASSLGAPSEQFF,TGTGCCAGCAGTTTAGGGGCTCCGAGTGAGCAGTTCTTC
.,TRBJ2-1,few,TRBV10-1,CASIGLGGAGKSYNEQFF,TGCGCCAGCATAGGGCTAGGGGGGGCCGGTAAATCCTACAATGAGCAGTTCTTC
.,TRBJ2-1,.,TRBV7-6,CASSLAGGIGQFF,TGTGCCAGCAGCTTAGCAGGGGGGATTGGGCAGTTCTTC
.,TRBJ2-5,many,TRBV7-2,CASSLFRGGETQYF,TGTGCCAGCAGCTTATTTAGGGGGGGGGAGACCCAGTACTTC
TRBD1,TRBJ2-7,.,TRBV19,CASSIDQPGGLIEQYF,TGTGCCAGTAGTATAGATCAGCCAGGGGGATTGATCGAGCAGTACTTC
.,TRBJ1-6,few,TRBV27,CASSETTGYNSPLHF,TGTGCCAGCAGTGAAACTACAGGGTATAATTCACCCCTCCACTTT
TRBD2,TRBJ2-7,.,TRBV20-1,CSARDFAGVLYEQYF,TGCAGTGCTAGAGATTTTGCGGGAGTTCTCTACGAGCAGTACTTC
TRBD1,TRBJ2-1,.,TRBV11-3,CASSPRQGDYNEQFF,TGTGCCAGCAGCCCCCGACAGGGAGACTACAATGAGCAGTTCTTC
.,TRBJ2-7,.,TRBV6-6,CASTQGSRATYEQYF,TGTGCCAGCACCCAGGGGTCCAGGGCGACCTACGAGCAGTACTTC